The 24 T cell receptor beta chains below were found in one sample sequenced in a study of cytomegalovirus exposure and HLA in healthy donors. The PCR ran on 60 Vbeta and 13 Jbeta primers. Profiling relied on immunoSEQ multiplex PCR, and the TCRdb table lists in-frame clones only, not all of them. The sample carries 50,000 or so clones, 72% recorded once. The sample comprised PBMCs. All receptors come from a woman in her forties or fifties in good health and CMV-seronegative.

This chain uses TRBV5-1 with TRBJ2-1; D not resolved. Looked up from germline, CDR1 is SGHRS and CDR2 is YFSETQ. This CDR3 has 16 amino acids. V was clipped by 0 bases and J by 0 bases, with 10 bases between them. CDR3 residues: CASSLGGASSYNEQFF. CDR3 nucleotide sequence: TGCGCCAGCAGCTTGGGCGGAGCTAGCTCCTACAATGAGCAGTTCTTC.

This clone appeared a single time. The rearrangement uses TRBV10-3 and TRBJ2-3, with a weak D call TRBD2 (7 bases). CDR3 size: 17 residues. The V and J ends lost 5 bases and 4 bases respectively, with 22 bases between them. CDR1 ENHRY and CDR2 SYGVKD come from the germline V gene. CDR3 in DNA: TGTGCCATCAGTACCCAAATAGGGGGGGATCTAGCAGATACGCAGTATTTT. Its translation is CAISTQIGGDLADTQYF.

V is TRBV9 and J is TRBJ2-1; weak D call: TRBD2 (6 bases). Germline V CDR1 and CDR2: SGDLS, YYNGEE. The CDR3 spans 14 residues. V was pared by 5 bases and J by 3 bases, with 12 bases between. The CDR3 loop reads CASRGGPNYNEQFF. In DNA, the CDR3 is TGTGCCAGCAGGGGGGGACCCAACTACAATGAGCAGTTCTTC.

The rearrangement links TRBV14 to TRBJ2-5, with a weak D call TRBD2 (5 bases). Trimming removed 1 base at V and 8 bases at J, with 11 bases between. This CDR3 is 13 amino acids long. CDR1 SGHDN and CDR2 FVKESK come from the germline V gene. This chain's CDR3 is CASSQVREGTQYF. The CDR3 nucleotides are TGTGCCAGCAGCCAAGTAAGAGAGGGAACCCAGTACTTC.

This chain joins TRBV28 and TRBJ2-1, with 13 bases lining up with TRBD2. Germline V lookup: CDR1 MDHEN, CDR2 SYDVKM. V gave up 7 bases and J gave up 7 bases; unmatched junction bases: 7. The CDR3 has 15 amino acids. The CDR3 bases are TGTGCCAGCACCAAGACTAGCGGGGGGAGGAATGAGCAGTTCTTC. It translates to CASTKTSGGRNEQFF.

V and J are TRBV27 and TRBJ1-5; 9 bases agree with TRBD1. J was trimmed by 0 bases and V by 4 bases; bases with no gene match: 4. The CDR3 contains 16 residues. Germline CDR1 MNHEY, CDR2 SMNVEV (reference sequence). The CDR3: CASSSRDRDSNQPQHF. The CDR3 bases are TGTGCCAGCAGTTCCAGGGACAGGGATAGCAATCAGCCCCAGCATTTT.

This clone occurred a few times. The rearrangement links TRBV27 to TRBJ2-2; 8 positions match TRBD2. The germline gives CDR1 MNHEY, CDR2 SMNVEV (reference sequence). The CDR3 consists of 14 residues. With V trimmed by 3 bases and J by 6 bases, 3 bases remained unmatched. The CDR3 nucleotides are TGTGCCAGCAGTTTGCGGCGGGAGGCCGGGGAGCTGTTTTTT. This translates into CASSLRREAGELFF.

The rearrangement links TRBV27 to TRBJ2-1, with D possibly matching TRBD2 (5 bases). The CDR3 loop spans 15 amino acids. Looked up from germline, CDR1 is MNHEY and CDR2 is SMNVEV (reference sequence). Trimming took off 8 bases at V and 8 bases at J, with 22 bases between the two ends. The CDR3 reads CASFYSVVRTDEQFF. The CDR3 DNA sequence: TGTGCCAGCTTTTATAGCGTGGTCCGTACAGATGAGCAGTTCTTC.

The chain recombines TRBV19 with TRBJ2-1; D might be TRBD2 (7 bases). CDR1 and CDR2 (germline): LNHDA, SQIVND (reference sequence). This CDR3 comprises 15 residues. Trimming cost V 3 bases and J 4 bases, with 13 bases left between them. CDR3 nucleotide sequence: TGTGCCAGTAGTATGACGGGGGGCTCATACAATGAGCAGTTCTTC. This encodes CASSMTGGSYNEQFF.

The V gene is TRBV9, the J gene TRBJ2-7; 10 positions match TRBD1. V was clipped by 4 bases and J by 6 bases; unmatched bases: 7. From germline, CDR1 is SGDLS and CDR2 YYNGEE. The CDR3 covers 14 residues. CDR3 sequence: CASSSGQGSGEQYF. The CDR3 nucleotides are TGTGCCAGCAGCTCGGGACAGGGGAGCGGCGAGCAGTACTTC.

The V and J genes are TRBV2 and TRBJ2-1, with D possibly TRBD1 on 5 matching bases. V was clipped by 4 bases and J by 5 bases, with 9 bases between them. The CDR3 covers 13 residues. The V gene's germline CDR1 is SNHLY and CDR2 FYNNEI. For the CDR3, the DNA is TGTGCCAGCAGTGCGGAGACAGACAATGAGCAGTTCTTC. Its translation is CASSAETDNEQFF.

The genes are TRBV5-4 and TRBJ2-5, with a possible D match to TRBD2 (5 bases). With 2 bases removed from V and 2 bases from J, the gap between germline ends came to 10 bases. CDR1 SGHNT and CDR2 YYREEE come from the germline V gene (reference sequence). The CDR3 spans 14 residues. CDR3 residues: CASSFTGIQETQYF. The CDR3 region has the DNA TGTGCCAGCAGCTTTACGGGGATTCAAGAGACCCAGTACTTC.

This clone was counted only a few times. The chain has TRBV4-2 and TRBJ2-3; maybe TRBD1 (6 bases). Germline V gene sequence: CDR1 LGHNA, CDR2 YNFKEQ. The CDR3 is 16 amino acids. V was shortened by 4 bases and J by 2 bases, with 16 bases between the two germline ends. The CDR3 region is CASSLAGVQHTDTQYF. CDR3 coding DNA: TGTGCCAGCAGCCTTGCAGGGGTGCAACACACAGATACGCAGTATTTT.

This clone was seen a handful of times. V and J are TRBV19 and TRBJ1-5, with D possibly being TRBD1 (6 bases). There are 13 residues in the CDR3. Trimming took off 6 bases at V and 5 bases at J, with 11 bases between the two ends. CDR1 and CDR2 from the germline V gene are LNHDA and SQIVND (reference sequence). The CDR3 spells CASRVQGDQPQHF. The DNA of the CDR3 is TGTGCCAGTAGGGTACAGGGTGATCAGCCCCAGCATTTT.

This clone was seen only a few times. The V and J genes are TRBV5-4 and TRBJ2-7; 7 nucleotides line up with TRBD1. J gave up 3 bases and V 2 bases, and 5 bases lay outside the gene matches. The CDR3 spans 14 residues. Looked up from germline, CDR1 is SGHNT and CDR2 is YYREEE (reference sequence). The CDR3, as DNA: TGTGCCAGCAGCTTCGACAGGGACGGCTACGAGCAGTACTTC. Its protein is CASSFDRDGYEQYF.

The V call is TRBV7-9, the J call TRBJ2-1; 11 nucleotides agree with TRBD2. The J segment lost 6 bases and the V segment lost 4 bases, leaving 5 bases of the junction unmatched. The germline V gene has CDR1 SEHNR and CDR2 FQNEAQ (reference sequence). The CDR3 is made up of 15 amino acids. CDR3 sequence reads: CASSWRGLAANEQFF. CDR3 nucleotide sequence: TGTGCCAGCAGCTGGCGGGGACTAGCGGCCAATGAGCAGTTCTTC.

The chain recombines TRBV7-9 with TRBJ2-3; 9 positions agree with TRBD2. Germline V gene lookup returns CDR1 SEHNR and CDR2 FQNEAQ (reference sequence). V shed 5 bases and J 4 bases; nucleotides not matched to a gene: 7. The CDR3 has 15 residues. Here the CDR3 DNA reads TGTGCCAGCAGCAGGGGACTAGCCGGGGCAGATACGCAGTATTTT. Translating it yields CASSRGLAGADTQYF. Full variable domain (outside the CDR3, taken from reference TRBV7-9 and TRBJ2-3): DTGVSQNPRHKITKRGQNVTFRCDPISEHNRLYWYRQTLGQGPEFLTYFQNEAQLEKSRLLSDRFSAERPKGSFSTLEIQRTEQGDSAMYLCASSRGLAGADTQYFGPGTRLTVL.

Here the CDR3 reads CAISYVRGRAAYEQYF. CDR3 bases: TGTGCCATCTCATACGTAAGGGGTAGGGCGGCTTACGAGCAGTACTTC. The rearrangement links TRBV10-3 to TRBJ2-7; possibly TRBD1 for D (5 bases). Germline V gene data show CDR1 as ENHRY and CDR2 as SYGVKD. The length of the CDR3 is 16 residues. V dropped 8 bases and J dropped 4 bases, with 24 bases sitting between them.

The rearrangement uses TRBV6-5 and TRBJ1-1; 11 positions agree with TRBD1. The germline gives CDR1 MNHEY, CDR2 SVGAGI. This CDR3 has 13 amino acids. Trimming cost V 5 bases and J 10 bases; bases outside gene matches: 6. CDR3 DNA: TGTGCCAGCAGTAGGACAGGGGGCCTGGGAGCTTTCTTT. Translated, it gives CASSRTGGLGAFF.

This CDR3 is CASSQEAWSPLHF. CDR3 coding DNA: TGTGCCAGCAGCCAAGAAGCGTGGTCACCCCTCCACTTT. The V and J genes are TRBV4-2 and TRBJ1-6; D unclear. The CDR3 is 13 residues long. Germline V gene lookup returns CDR1 LGHNA and CDR2 YNFKEQ. V gave up 0 bases and J gave up 10 bases, with 7 bases separating them.

V and J are TRBV18 and TRBJ2-7, with TRBD1 as a possible D gene (5 bases). Per germline, CDR1 KGHSH and CDR2 LQKENI. The CDR3 runs to 16 residues. Trimming cost V 0 bases and J 2 bases, with 14 bases left between them. The CDR3 spells CASSPPDRGYPYEQYF. The CDR3 DNA follows: TGTGCCAGCTCACCACCCGATAGGGGCTACCCCTACGAGCAGTACTTC. The whole variable domain, remainder taken from reference TRBV18 and TRBJ2-7, is NAGVMQNPRHLVRRRGQEARLRCSPMKGHSHVYWYRQLPEEGLKFMVYLQKENIIDESGMPKERFSAEFPKEGPSILRIQQVVRGDSAAYFCASSPPDRGYPYEQYFGPGTRLTVT.

This rearrangement joins TRBV30 to TRBJ2-7; 9 nucleotides align to TRBD2. Looked up from germline, CDR1 is GTSNPN and CDR2 is SVGIG (reference sequence). The trim removed 4 bases at V and 9 bases at J, leaving 10 bases unmatched. The CDR3 is 13 amino acids. This CDR3 is CAWMNLAGDRQYF. In nucleotides, the CDR3 is TGTGCCTGGATGAACTTAGCGGGGGATCGGCAGTACTTC.

The gene calls are TRBV28 and TRBJ1-1; 9 nucleotides match TRBD1. Germline V gene lookup returns CDR1 MDHEN and CDR2 SYDVKM. The CDR3 runs to 13 residues. Unmatched junction bases numbered 6, after V lost 6 bases and J lost 7 bases. The chain's CDR3 is CASSRGTGREAFF. CDR3 in DNA: TGTGCCAGCAGCCGTGGGACAGGGCGTGAAGCTTTCTTT.

CDR3 DNA: TGTGCCAGCACTGCATCGGGAGGCAGAACTGAAGCTTTCTTT. Encoded protein: CASTASGGRTEAFF. V gene TRBV6-6 combines with J gene TRBJ1-1; D remains ambiguous. Trimming stripped 7 bases from V and 5 bases from J, with 17 bases between. The CDR3 sequence is 14 residues long. Germline V gives CDR1 MNHNY, CDR2 SVGAGI (reference sequence).